Following are 30 T cell receptor beta chains from one sample sequenced in a study of PD-1 blockade in classical Hodgkin lymphoma. Following autologous stem cell transplantation, relapse occurred in every patient, and exposure to brentuximab vedotin varied. Profiled with immunoSEQ multiplex PCR; TCRdb holds only in-frame clones, not every one. The top ten clones hold roughly 2.8% of a sample with some 93,000 clones, roughly 89% of them seen once. Sequenced here: peripheral blood mononuclear cells (PBMCs), sampled at baseline. These receptor sequences come from a human donor with classical Hodgkin lymphoma.

The chain recombines TRBV28 with TRBJ1-5, with D maybe TRBD1 (5 bases). Trimming removed 1 base at V and 2 bases at J, with 12 bases between. CDR1 MDHEN and CDR2 SYDVKM come from the germline V gene. The CDR3 extends over 16 amino acids. The CDR3 coding sequence is TGTGCCAGCAGTTTATCGGGGGGTGACGGCAATCAGCCCCAGCATTTT. The encoded protein is CASSLSGGDGNQPQHF.

The chain recombines TRBV10-3 with TRBJ1-4; D remains unclear. V lost 0 bases to trimming and J lost 8 bases, with 22 bases between them. The CDR3 loop spans 18 amino acids. The germline CDR1 and CDR2 sequences are ENHRY and SYGVKD. CDR3 coding DNA: TGTGCCATCAGTGAGTCCCCCACGTTTAGTCCGAGGGAAGAAAAACTGTTTTTT. This sequence encodes CAISESPTFSPREEKLFF.

For the CDR3, the DNA is TGTGCCAGCAGTTCTCTAGCTGGCTACAATGAGCAGTTCTTC. Encoded protein: CASSSLAGYNEQFF. V and J are TRBV27 and TRBJ2-1, with D perhaps matching TRBD2 (5 bases). CDR1 and CDR2 (germline): MNHEY, SMNVEV (reference sequence). V dropped 4 bases and J dropped 3 bases, with 10 bases sitting between them. The CDR3 extends over 14 amino acids.

The chain uses TRBV14 and TRBJ2-5, with TRBD2 as a possible D gene (7 bases). Trimming shortened V by 4 bases and J by 5 bases, and 17 bases separated the two germline ends. This CDR3 contains 15 residues. CDR1 SGHDN and CDR2 FVKESK come from the germline V gene. Written as DNA, the CDR3 is TGTGCCAGCAGCCGCCCGGGGGGCCGGTGGGAGACCCAGTACTTC. Amino acid sequence: CASSRPGGRWETQYF.

The rearrangement joins TRBV28 to TRBJ1-3, with 9 bases that match TRBD1. The CDR3 consists of 14 residues. Trimming at V came to 5 bases and at J to 3 bases, leaving 2 bases not matched to a gene. Looked up from germline, CDR1 is MDHEN and CDR2 is SYDVKM. CDR3 region: CASSTGGYGNTIYF. Here the CDR3 DNA reads TGTGCCAGCAGTACAGGGGGCTATGGAAACACCATATATTTT.

This clone was seen just once. This chain links TRBV9 with TRBJ2-3; D unresolved. The CDR3 runs 14 residues. V was cut by 6 bases and J by 2 bases, with 13 bases left in between. Germline CDR1 reads SGDLS; CDR2 reads YYNGEE. The CDR3 nucleotides read TGTGCCAGCACGGCACTTCCCAACACAGATACGCAGTATTTT. Protein sequence: CASTALPNTDTQYF.

V gene TRBV11-2 combines with J gene TRBJ2-1, with D possibly being TRBD2 (6 bases). CDR1 and CDR2 from the germline V gene are SGHAT and FQNNGV. Trimming cost V 4 bases and J 4 bases, with 17 bases left between them. The CDR3 extends over 16 amino acids. CDR3 sequence (DNA): TGTGCCAGCAGCTCCCTAGGGGCGGGACTTTACAATGAGCAGTTCTTC. This sequence encodes CASSSLGAGLYNEQFF. Complete variable domain (other parts from reference TRBV11-2 and TRBJ2-1): EAGVAQSPRYKIIEKRQSVAFWCNPISGHATLYWYQQILGQGPKLLIQFQNNGVVDDSQLPKDRFSAERLKGVDSTLKIQPAKLEDSAVYLCASSSLGAGLYNEQFFGPGTRLTVL.

V and J are TRBV30 and TRBJ2-1; D may be TRBD2 (6 bases). Between the trimmed V and J ends, which lost 0 bases and 6 bases, there was a span of 6 bases. This CDR3 is 12 amino acids long. The germline gives CDR1 GTSNPN, CDR2 SVGIG (reference sequence). The chain's CDR3 is CAWSVAGNEQFF. The CDR3 DNA is TGTGCCTGGAGTGTAGCGGGCAATGAGCAGTTCTTC.

This chain uses TRBV12-5 with TRBJ2-1; 8 nucleotides line up with TRBD1. Trimming cost V 7 bases and J 7 bases; bases outside gene matches: 6. Germline lookup yields CDR1 LGHNT and CDR2 FRNRAP. The CDR3 runs to 13 residues. CDR3 sequence: CASDLTGANEQFF. Written as DNA, the CDR3 is TGTGCTAGTGACTTGACAGGGGCGAATGAGCAGTTCTTC.

The V gene is TRBV2, the J gene TRBJ2-7, with D unresolved. This CDR3 is built from 12 residues. Trimming pared 3 bases from V and 5 bases from J, leaving 8 bases between. Germline CDR1 is SNHLY and CDR2 is FYNNEI. The CDR3 DNA reads as TGTGCCAGCAGTGAGGTTGGGAACGAGCAGTACTTC. Its translation is CASSEVGNEQYF.

This clone has a single count. The genes are TRBV15 and TRBJ2-7, with TRBD2 matching 7 bases. CDR3 length: 15 residues. V dropped 0 bases and J dropped 2; count of bases not matched to a gene: 4. Germline CDR1 is LNHNV and CDR2 is YYDKDF (reference sequence). The CDR3 loop is CATSRDPGTTYEQYF. The CDR3 nucleotides read TGTGCCACCAGCAGAGACCCAGGGACTACCTACGAGCAGTACTTC.

The V gene is TRBV14, the J gene TRBJ2-1; the D gene is possibly TRBD2 (6 bases). CDR1 and CDR2 from the germline V gene are SGHDN and FVKESK. The CDR3 has 16 residues. With 0 bases removed from V and 0 bases from J, the gap between germline ends came to 9 bases. The DNA for the CDR3 is TGTGCCAGCAGCCAAGATGCGGGAATCTCCTACAATGAGCAGTTCTTC. It yields the protein CASSQDAGISYNEQFF.

J is TRBJ2-3 and V is TRBV9, with 9 bases aligning to TRBD2. This CDR3 is built from 16 residues. After removal of 2 bases from V and 1 base from J, the junction contained 5 bases not matched to a gene. Per the germline V gene, CDR1 is SGDLS and CDR2 is YYNGEE. The DNA for the CDR3 is TGTGCCAGCAGCGTGCCGAGGACTAGCGGCACAGATACGCAGTATTTT. Its protein product is CASSVPRTSGTDTQYF.

In its sample, this clone was seen once. In DNA form, the CDR3 reads TGCGCCAGCAGCCACCCCCTTCGCCAGTTCGAGCAGTACTTC. This codes for CASSHPLRQFEQYF. V usage is TRBV4-1 and J usage is TRBJ2-7; D remains unclear. The CDR3 totals 14 residues. CDR1 and CDR2 from the germline V gene are MGHRA and YSYEKL. V was shortened by 3 bases and J by 6 bases, with 15 bases between the two germline ends.

The rearrangement links TRBV27 to TRBJ2-7; TRBD2 might be the D (6 bases). The CDR3 has 13 amino acids. The germline V gene has CDR1 MNHEY and CDR2 SMNVEV (reference sequence). The ends were cut back, 4 bases at V and 8 bases at J, with 15 bases in the middle. The CDR3 DNA follows: TGTGCCAGCAGTTACGGAGGGCCTTTCAAGCAGTACTTC. Its protein is CASSYGGPFKQYF.

The chain recombines TRBV5-1 with TRBJ1-1; D uncertain. This CDR3 has 13 residues. Trimming removed 0 bases from V and 1 base from J, with 4 bases in between. In germline, CDR1 is SGHRS, CDR2 YFSETQ. The CDR3, as DNA: TGCGCCAGCAGCTTGGCCCGGAACACTGAAGCTTTCTTT. Protein sequence: CASSLARNTEAFF.

The CDR3 loop is CSVPKQGTYGYTF. In DNA, the CDR3 is TGCAGCGTTCCGAAACAGGGTACCTATGGCTACACCTTC. This rearrangement joins TRBV29-1 to TRBJ1-2; D is possibly TRBD1 (6 bases). The CDR3 length is 13 residues. The germline gives CDR1 SQVTM, CDR2 ANQGSEA. The germline V and J ends were trimmed by 5 bases and 4 bases, with 14 bases remaining between them. The full variable domain, its missing parts supplied by reference TRBV29-1 and TRBJ1-2, is SAVISQKPSRDICQRGTSLTIQCQVDSQVTMMFWYRQQPGQSLTLIATANQGSEATYESGFVIDKFPISRPNLTFSTLTVSNMSPEDSSIYLCSVPKQGTYGYTFGSGTRLTVV.

The rearrangement uses TRBV5-4 and TRBJ1-3; D is unresolved. The V end was cut by 2 bases, the J end by 0 bases, with 9 bases between. Looked up from germline, CDR1 is SGHNT and CDR2 is YYREEE (reference sequence). The CDR3 runs 15 residues. CDR3 coding DNA: TGTGCCAGCAGCTTAGGTCCGTTCTCTGGAAACACCATATATTTT. Translated: CASSLGPFSGNTIYF. Combining the CDR3 with reference TRBV5-4 and TRBJ1-3 gives the whole variable domain ETGVTQSPTHLIKTRGQQVTLRCSSQSGHNTVSWYQQALGQGPQFIFQYYREEENGRGNFPPRFSGLQFPNYSSELNVNALELDDSALYLCASSLGPFSGNTIYFGEGSWLTVV.

This sequence joins TRBV28 and TRBJ2-1, with D perhaps matching TRBD1 (6 bases). The CDR3 runs to 15 residues. CDR1 and CDR2 (germline): MDHEN, SYDVKM. V lost 6 bases and J lost 4, with 16 bases in between. The DNA for the CDR3 is TGTGCCAGCAGCCCCCCGGACACAGGGTACAATGAGCAGTTCTTC. It encodes CASSPPDTGYNEQFF.

The chain employs TRBV5-1 and TRBJ1-2; D gene uncertain. CDR3 length: 11 residues. V dropped 9 bases and J dropped 8 bases, with 14 bases sitting between them. The germline gives CDR1 SGHRS, CDR2 YFSETQ. CDR3 protein: CANLQVGGYTF. The CDR3 DNA follows: TGCGCCAACCTTCAAGTAGGCGGCTACACCTTC.

This chain links TRBV18 with TRBJ1-3, with D possibly being TRBD1 (5 bases). Germline V gives CDR1 KGHSH, CDR2 LQKENI. The CDR3 covers 15 residues. Trimming took off 3 bases at V and 5 bases at J, with 14 bases between the two ends. CDR3 amino acids: CASSPAGSVRNTIYF. CDR3 nucleotide sequence: TGTGCCAGCTCACCGGCAGGGTCTGTTAGAAACACCATATATTTT.

V gene TRBV5-1 combines with J gene TRBJ2-4, with D perhaps TRBD1 (6 bases). The CDR3 has 15 residues. Germline CDR1 and CDR2: SGHRS and YFSETQ. Between the trimmed V and J ends, which lost 1 base and 2 bases, there was a span of 10 bases. CDR3 coding DNA: TGCGCCAGCAGCTTGTTCCAGGGGACCAAAAACATTCAGTACTTC. Encoded protein: CASSLFQGTKNIQYF.

This chain uses TRBV10-2 with TRBJ2-5, with TRBD2 identical over 8 bases. This CDR3 comprises 15 residues. Trimming removed 3 bases from V and 4 bases from J; junction bases left unmatched: 7. CDR1 WSHSY and CDR2 SAAADI come from the germline V gene. CDR3 loop: CASSDYGRGTETQYF. CDR3 DNA sequence: TGCGCCAGCAGTGACTACGGGAGGGGGACAGAGACCCAGTACTTC.

This rearrangement joins TRBV2 to TRBJ2-3; 8 bases line up with TRBD2. The CDR3 runs to 17 residues. V dropped 3 bases and J dropped 3; count of bases not matched to a gene: 11. Germline CDR1 and CDR2: SNHLY and FYNNEI. This CDR3 is CASSDGVRTGGTDTQYF. In DNA form, the CDR3 reads TGTGCCAGCAGTGACGGCGTAAGAACGGGGGGGACAGATACGCAGTATTTT.

The chain couples TRBV30 to TRBJ2-7; 11 nucleotides agree with TRBD2. With V trimmed by 2 bases and J by 2 bases, 8 bases remained unmatched. CDR1 is GTSNPN, CDR2 SVGIG, per germline (reference sequence). CDR3 length: 16 residues. The DNA of the CDR3 is TGTGCCTGGAGTTTTGGGGGACTAGCGGAGCCCTACGAGCAGTACTTC. Its translation is CAWSFGGLAEPYEQYF.

The J gene is TRBJ1-3, the V gene TRBV28; unclear D gene. Trimming took off 5 bases at V and 0 bases at J, with 11 bases between the two ends. The germline V gene has CDR1 MDHEN and CDR2 SYDVKM. CDR3 size: 15 residues. CDR3 region: CASSTPLDSGNTIYF. CDR3 nucleotides: TGTGCCAGCAGTACCCCCCTAGACTCTGGAAACACCATATATTTT.

The genes are TRBV30 and TRBJ2-1; TRBD2 might be the D (6 bases). The CDR3 has 14 residues. The V and J ends lost 0 bases and 6 bases respectively, with 12 bases between them. Germline V gene sequence: CDR1 GTSNPN, CDR2 SVGIG (reference sequence). The CDR3 loop is CAWSVLAGLNEQFF. The CDR3, as DNA: TGTGCCTGGAGTGTACTTGCGGGGCTCAATGAGCAGTTCTTC.

Details on this clone: One end of the junction varies from germline; a read error may be responsible. This rearrangement joins TRBV6-4 to TRBJ2-5; 9 positions match TRBD2. The CDR3 loop spans 12 amino acids. The V gene's germline CDR1 is MRHNA and CDR2 SNTAGT. Written as DNA, the CDR3 is TGTGCCAGCATCCAGCGGAGGACTAGCGAAGACTTC. Translation gives CASIQRRTSEDF.

The chain has TRBV29-1 and TRBJ2-7, with a possible D match to TRBD2 (5 bases). There are 16 residues in the CDR3. Trimming shortened V by 0 bases and J by 3 bases, and 18 bases separated the two germline ends. CDR1 is SQVTM, CDR2 ANQGSEA, per germline. The chain's CDR3 is CSVEDFRGGRSYEQYF. DNA of the CDR3: TGCAGCGTTGAAGATTTCAGAGGTGGGAGAAGCTACGAGCAGTACTTC.

This chain connects TRBV28 to TRBJ1-3; possible D gene TRBD1, 5 bases. V shed 5 bases and J shed 0 bases, with 8 bases lying between them. The CDR3 runs to 14 residues. Germline CDR1 reads MDHEN; CDR2 reads SYDVKM. The CDR3 coding sequence is TGTGCCAGCAGTAGAGGGGTCTCTGGAAACACCATATATTTT. This gives the protein CASSRGVSGNTIYF.